The 8 T cell receptor beta chains below were found in one sample sequenced in a study of blood T cell repertoires in COVID-19. Generated by immunoSEQ multiplex PCR, the TCRdb table keeps only in-frame clones and is missing some. The profile shows about 180,000 clones, about 82% of them singletons. Sequencing was performed on PBMCs or T cells enriched from blood (not recorded which). The receptors shown here come from a woman aged 25-40 years who had recovered from COVID-19.

The V call is TRBV27, the J call TRBJ2-1, with 11 bases lining up with TRBD2. Germline V lookup: CDR1 MNHEY, CDR2 SMNVEV (reference sequence). CDR3 length: 16 amino acids. V shed 1 base, J shed 4 bases, and the junction held 3 bases outside the gene matches. CDR3 DNA sequence: TGTGCCAGCAGTTTATTGGGGACTAGCGGATACAATGAGCAGTTCTTC. Residues: CASSLLGTSGYNEQFF.

The chain carries TRBV6-2 or TRBV6-3 and TRBJ2-7, with D perhaps TRBD2 (6 bases). The germline V gene has CDR1 MNHEY and CDR2 SVGEGT. The CDR3 consists of 13 residues. V shed 6 bases and J shed 2 bases, with 11 bases lying between them. The CDR3 here is CASSRLGAYEQYF. The CDR3 bases are TGTGCCAGCAGCAGACTAGGGGCCTACGAGCAGTACTTC.

The genes are TRBV6-5 and TRBJ2-1; 9 bases match TRBD1. The CDR3 length is 16 residues. With V trimmed by 2 bases and J by 3 bases, 5 bases remained unmatched. Per the germline V gene, CDR1 is MNHEY and CDR2 is SVGAGI. In DNA form, the CDR3 reads TGTGCCAGCAGTTACGGGGACAGGGCCGTCTACAATGAGCAGTTCTTC. It encodes CASSYGDRAVYNEQFF.

The chain links TRBV5-6 to TRBJ2-1; 8 nucleotides line up with TRBD2. After removal of 2 bases from V and 4 bases from J, the junction contained 8 bases not matched to a gene. This CDR3 is built from 16 residues. CDR1 and CDR2 (germline): SGHDT, YYEEEE. The CDR3: CASSFGLAGLYNEQFF. The CDR3 region has the DNA TGTGCCAGCAGCTTCGGGCTAGCGGGTCTGTACAATGAGCAGTTCTTC.

A few counts support this clone. The gene calls are TRBV28 and TRBJ1-4; D is possibly TRBD1 (6 bases). Germline CDR1 is MDHEN and CDR2 is SYDVKM. The CDR3 is 12 amino acids. V was shortened by 7 bases and J by 10 bases, with 13 bases between the two germline ends. Written as DNA, the CDR3 is TGTGCCAGCACTACTCCAGGGGCAAAACTGTTTTTT. It yields the protein CASTTPGAKLFF.

The V gene is TRBV28, the J gene TRBJ2-7; D is unresolved. Germline assignment: CDR1 MDHEN and CDR2 SYDVKM. The germline V and J ends were trimmed by 5 bases and 0 bases, with 8 bases remaining between them. The CDR3 runs 13 residues. CDR3 sequence (DNA): TGTGCCAGCAGTCCAGGATTCTCCTACGAGCAGTACTTC. This encodes CASSPGFSYEQYF.

The V gene is TRBV5-1, the J gene TRBJ2-2; TRBD2 agrees at 7 bases. This CDR3 comprises 16 residues. The trim removed 0 bases at V and 6 bases at J, leaving 8 bases unmatched. Germline lookup yields CDR1 SGHRS and CDR2 YFSETQ. The CDR3, as DNA: TGCGCCAGCAGCTTGGAGGGCGGGAGTGGCTCCGGGGAGCTGTTTTTT. It encodes CASSLEGGSGSGELFF.

The chain has TRBV11-1 and TRBJ1-1; D call uncertain. V dropped 3 bases and J dropped 4 bases, with 12 bases sitting between them. The CDR3 loop spans 14 amino acids. In germline, CDR1 is SGHAT, CDR2 FQDESV (reference sequence). In nucleotides, the CDR3 is TGTGCCAGCAGCTTTAAGGCCGGAGTCACTGAAGCTTTCTTT. Its protein product is CASSFKAGVTEAFF.